These 4 T cell receptor beta chains were all obtained from the same sample, sequenced in a study of T cells after yellow fever vaccination. From the 5' RACE reads, TCRdb called clonotypes with MiXCR, one entry per CDR3 protein. The sample lists 550,000 or so distinct CDR3 sequences, under 25% occurring once. Sequences were derived from PBMCs, sampled 15 days after the yellow fever booster vaccination. The receptor set was obtained from a man aged 30 to 45 who received the YFV17D yellow fever vaccine.

This clonotype turned up a few times. The J gene is TRBJ2-7, the V gene TRBV4-3, with 8 bases lining up with TRBD2. V lost 8 bases to trimming and J lost 6 bases; unmatched junction nucleotides: 12. The CDR3 spans 14 residues. The germline CDR1 and CDR2 sequences are LGHNA and YSLEER. The DNA of the CDR3 is TGCGCCAGCTCCCTCAGCGTTCGGGAGGGCGAGCAGTACTTC. It encodes CASSLSVREGEQYF.

This clonotype has just a few counts. The rearrangement uses TRBV7-9 and TRBJ1-1; 9 bases match TRBD1. V trimming: 7 bases; J trimming: 4 bases; junction bases outside the gene matches: 7. Germline loops: CDR1 SEHNR, CDR2 FQNEAQ (reference sequence). The CDR3 extends over 14 amino acids. The CDR3 nucleotides read TGTGCCAGCACCCGACAGGGGGTTATCACTGAAGCTTTCTTT. This codes for CASTRQGVITEAFF.

This clonotype showed up many times. The chain has TRBV6-1 and TRBJ2-5; D remains unclear. The length of the CDR3 is 14 residues. Germline assignment: CDR1 MNHNS and CDR2 SASEGT. V lost 5 bases, J lost 5 bases, and 15 bases lay in between. This CDR3 is CASSKPRPVETQYF. The DNA for the CDR3 is TGTGCCAGCAGTAAACCGCGACCAGTCGAGACCCAGTACTTC.

This clonotype showed up just a few times. The chain employs TRBV29-1 and TRBJ2-7; TRBD1 aligns across 7 bases. J gave up 0 bases and V 3 bases, and 2 bases lay outside the gene matches. The germline V gene encodes CDR1 SQVTM and CDR2 ANQGSEA. There are 13 residues in the CDR3. The CDR3 DNA sequence: TGCAGCGTTGAGGGGGACAGCTCCTACGAGCAGTACTTC. Its protein is CSVEGDSSYEQYF.